The 29 T cell receptor beta chains below come from one sample, sequenced in a study of T cells in Graves' hyperthyroidism and ophthalmopathy (dated by TCRdb to the late 2010s). Library prep was done by multiplex PCR. TCRdb shows the sequencer as Illumina HiSeq 2000. Amplification of TCR beta CDR3 regions was carried out from RNA transcripts. A first-round RT-PCR of the TCR CDR3 used the HTBI primer set with the Qiagen OneStep RT-PCR kit. In TCRdb, the public reads were trimmed at Q25 with fastp and aligned with MiXCR, with productive beta chains retained. Every CDR3 protein is listed once, alongside the most common genes and DNA of its rows. A total of more than 40,000 distinct CDR3 sequences appear in this sample, around half of them only once. Roughly 32% of the sample is held by the ten biggest clonotypes. The sequenced material came from peripheral blood or thyroid tissue (not recorded which). These receptors were obtained from a woman between 50 and 59 years old with Graves' hyperthyroidism.

At least ten counts were recorded for this clonotype. V usage is TRBV11-2 and J usage is TRBJ2-2; D call uncertain. The V end lost 0 bases, the J end lost 8 bases, and 7 bases lay between the germline ends. Germline CDR1 and CDR2: SGHAT and FQNNGV. The CDR3 consists of 13 residues. CDR3: CASSLDVRGELFF. Written as DNA, the CDR3 is TGTGCCAGCAGCTTAGACGTTCGTGGGGAGCTGTTTTTT.

The sample holds many counts of this clonotype. The chain recombines TRBV7-2 with TRBJ2-7; D not certain. Trimming removed 1 base from V and 6 bases from J, with 16 bases in between. Germline CDR1 and CDR2: SGHTA and FQGNSA. The length of the CDR3 is 15 residues. Here the CDR3 reads CASSLVAQQLGEQYF. CDR3 nucleotide sequence: TGTGCCAGCAGCTTAGTTGCGCAGCAACTGGGCGAGCAGTACTTC.

This chain links TRBV5-1 with TRBJ2-7; TRBD2 matches at 11 bases. This CDR3 spans 15 amino acids. V lost 4 bases, J lost 2 bases, and 5 bases stayed unmatched. Germline lookup yields CDR1 SGHRS and CDR2 YFSETQ. CDR3 in amino acids: CASSLRLAGPYEQYF. The CDR3 nucleotides read TGCGCCAGCAGCCTCAGACTAGCGGGGCCCTACGAGCAGTACTTC.

This clonotype came up many times. The gene calls are TRBV11-2 and TRBJ2-5; D tentatively reads TRBD1 or TRBD2 (6 bases each). Per the germline V gene, CDR1 is SGHAT and CDR2 is FQNNGV. Trimming took off 1 base at V and 4 bases at J, with 16 bases between the two ends. This CDR3 spans 16 amino acids. This CDR3 reads CASSLVPGARGETQYF. The CDR3 bases are TGTGCCAGCAGCTTAGTTCCGGGGGCCAGGGGAGAGACCCAGTACTTC.

A remark on this clonotype: Compared with germline, one end of the junction differs, possibly owing to a read error. The rearrangement joins TRBV27 to TRBJ1-2; 7 bases line up with TRBD1. Germline loops: CDR1 MNHEY, CDR2 SMNVEV (reference sequence). The length of the CDR3 is 14 residues. As DNA, the CDR3 is TGTGCCAGCAGCCCTACAGGGGCTCGAGGAGGCTACGCCTTC. Protein: CASSPTGARGGYAF.

A remark on this clonotype: The missing conserved phenylalanine or tryptophan at the end of this CDR3 makes a read error likely. The rearrangement joins TRBV9 to TRBJ2-5, with a tentative D call TRBD1 (6 bases). This CDR3 has 14 residues. CDR1 is SGDLS, CDR2 YYNGEE, per germline. The chain's CDR3 is CAGSTQGLEETQYL. Written as DNA, the CDR3 is TGTGCCGGCAGCACACAGGGTTTAGAAGAGACCCAGTACCTC.

This clonotype was detected only a few times. The chain has TRBV20-1 and TRBJ2-7, with D perhaps TRBD2 (6 bases). Germline V gene sequence: CDR1 DFQATT, CDR2 SNEGSKA (reference sequence). The CDR3 spans 17 residues. Trimming took off 7 bases at V and 0 bases at J, with 25 bases between the two ends. Here the CDR3 reads CSGASTRHSQSSYEQYF. DNA of the CDR3: TGCAGTGGAGCTTCGACTAGACACTCCCAAAGCTCCTACGAGCAGTACTTC.

On this clonotype itself: Given the absence of the conserved phenylalanine or tryptophan at the CDR3 end, a read error is likely. It is unclear where the CDR3 begins or ends on the DNA, so no DNA is shown, and the CDR3 is as TCRdb lists it. The chain joins TRBV24-1 to TRBJ1-3; the D call of TRBD1 is as the table states it, not checked on the DNA. The CDR3 is 14 residues long, counting both termini. CDR1 is KGHDR, CDR2 SFDVKD, per germline. The CDR3 is CATSDSPSLSRSYT.

This clonotype was found many times. J is TRBJ1-4 and V is TRBV7-9; TRBD1 is a possible D gene (6 bases). The CDR3 spans 14 residues. Trimming cost V 5 bases and J 4 bases, with 11 bases left between them. CDR1 SEHNR and CDR2 FQNEAQ come from the germline V gene (reference sequence). The CDR3 loop reads CASSGTSGNEKLFF. Here the CDR3 DNA reads TGTGCCAGCAGCGGGACATCGGGTAATGAAAAACTGTTTTTT.

This clonotype was seen at least ten times. The J gene is TRBJ2-2, the V gene TRBV20-1, with D tentatively TRBD2 (6 bases). Per the germline V gene, CDR1 is DFQATT and CDR2 is SNEGSKA (reference sequence). V was trimmed by 1 base and J by 4 bases, leaving 13 bases between them. The CDR3 sequence is 15 residues long. CDR3 in DNA: TGCAGTGCTAGAGTCATGACTAGACCCACCGGGGAGCTGTTTTTT. Translated, it gives CSARVMTRPTGELFF.

This clonotype has ten or more counts. The genes are TRBV20-1 and TRBJ2-7; 10 positions match TRBD1. The germline CDR1 and CDR2 sequences are DFQATT and SNEGSKA (reference sequence). Germline trimming cut 4 bases from V and 0 bases from J; bases unmatched to any gene: 15. The CDR3 is made up of 18 amino acids. CDR3: CSATPGTGDRRNSYEQYF. The CDR3 DNA reads TGCAGTGCTACTCCCGGGACAGGGGACCGGCGAAACTCCTACGAGCAGTACTTC.

In this sample, this clonotype turned up a few times. This chain joins TRBV11-3 and TRBJ2-1; D gene uncertain. The ends were cut back, 5 bases at V and 3 bases at J, with 8 bases in the middle. The V gene's germline CDR1 is SGHNT and CDR2 YENEEA. CDR3 length: 13 amino acids. The CDR3 region is CASSPSDYNEQFF. The DNA for the CDR3 is TGTGCCAGCAGCCCCTCGGACTACAATGAGCAGTTCTTC. The entire variable domain, with the rest obtained from reference TRBV11-3 and TRBJ2-1, is as follows: EAGVVQSPRYKIIEKKQPVAFWCNPISGHNTLYWYLQNLGQGPELLIRYENEEAVDDSQLPKDRFSAERLKGVDSTLKIQPAELGDSAVYLCASSPSDYNEQFFGPGTRLTVL.

This chain connects TRBV20-1 to TRBJ2-7; 11 bases match TRBD2. The CDR3 spans 13 residues. Germline CDR1 DFQATT, CDR2 SNEGSKA (reference sequence). V lost 6 bases to trimming and J lost 2 bases; unmatched junction nucleotides: 3. DNA for the CDR3: TGCAGTGCAAGTAGCGGGAGGGCCTACGAGCAGTACTTC. Translation: CSASSGRAYEQYF.

This clonotype was detected many times. The V gene is TRBV7-8, the J gene TRBJ2-7; possibly TRBD1 for D (7 bases). CDR3 length: 14 residues. V gave up 5 bases and J gave up 5 bases, with 16 bases separating them. Germline CDR1 is SGHVS and CDR2 is FQNEAQ. CDR3 sequence: CASSQNRGLDEQYF. Here the CDR3 DNA reads TGTGCCAGCAGCCAGAACAGGGGACTCGACGAGCAGTACTTC. The full variable domain, with the rest looked up from reference TRBV7-8 and TRBJ2-7, is GAGVSQSPRYKVAKRGQDVALRCDPISGHVSLFWYQQALGQGPEFLTYFQNEAQLDKSGLPSDRFFAERPEGSVSTLKIQRTQQEDSAVYLCASSQNRGLDEQYFGPGTRLTVT.

The gene calls are TRBV7-2 and TRBJ1-4, with unresolved D. Germline V gene data show CDR1 as SGHTA and CDR2 as FQGNSA. Trimming shortened V by 6 bases and J by 0 bases, and 14 bases separated the two germline ends. The CDR3 sequence is 16 residues long. CDR3 residues: CASSLDGLATNEKLFF. CDR3 DNA: TGTGCCAGCAGTTTGGACGGCCTTGCAACTAATGAAAAACTGTTTTTT. The variable domain in full, completed from reference TRBV7-2 and TRBJ1-4, reads GAGVSQSPSNKVTEKGKDVELRCDPISGHTALYWYRQSLGQGLEFLIYFQGNSAPDKSGLPSDRFSAERTGGSVSTLTIQRTQQEDSAVYLCASSLDGLATNEKLFFGSGTQLSVL.

V and J are TRBV12-3 or TRBV12-4 and TRBJ1-5, with D unclear. The CDR3 is made up of 12 amino acids. V was clipped by 6 bases and J by 11 bases, with 14 bases between them. The CDR3 sequence is CASSLRGETQHF. The CDR3 region has the DNA TGTGCCAGCAGCCTCCGGGGAGAGACCCAGCATTTT.

This chain uses TRBV28 with TRBJ2-2; 8 nucleotides match TRBD2. The trim removed 2 bases at V and 3 bases at J, leaving 8 bases unmatched. CDR3 length: 17 amino acids. Germline values: CDR1 MDHEN, CDR2 SYDVKM. The CDR3 nucleotides read TGTGCCAGCAGTTTAATCCGTCTAGCGGGTCACACCGGGGAGCTGTTTTTT. It translates to CASSLIRLAGHTGELFF.

This clonotype showed up many times. The chain combines TRBV19 with TRBJ1-2; 7 nucleotides align to TRBD1. V dropped 10 bases and J dropped 3; count of bases not matched to a gene: 8. From germline, CDR1 is LNHDA and CDR2 SQIVND (reference sequence). This CDR3 contains 13 residues. This CDR3 is CATSPGTDYGYTF. In nucleotides, the CDR3 is TGTGCCACCTCGCCCGGGACAGACTATGGCTACACCTTC. Based on the CDR3 plus reference TRBV19 and TRBJ1-2, the full variable domain is DGGITQSPKYLFRKEGQNVTLSCEQNLNHDAMYWYRQDPGQGLRLIYYSQIVNDFQKGDIAEGYSVSREKKESFPLTVTSAQKNPTAFYLCATSPGTDYGYTFGSGTRLTVV.

The CDR3 reads CASSPRDRGANNYGYTF. DNA for the CDR3: TGTGCCAGCAGTCCCCGGGACAGGGGGGCCAATAACTATGGCTACACCTTC. The gene calls are TRBV2 and TRBJ1-2, with 11 bases aligning to TRBD1. V trimming: 5 bases; J trimming: 1 base; junction bases outside the gene matches: 9. CDR3 length: 17 residues. Germline CDR1 is SNHLY and CDR2 is FYNNEI.

This clonotype was counted at least ten times. V gene TRBV4-1 combines with J gene TRBJ1-6; D gene unclear. From germline, CDR1 is MGHRA and CDR2 YSYEKL. V lost 4 bases and J 7 bases, leaving 14 bases between the germline ends. CDR3 length: 15 amino acids. In nucleotides, the CDR3 is TGCGCCAGCAGCCGGTCGCCGGGGTCAAATTCACCCCTCCACTTT. Amino acid sequence: CASSRSPGSNSPLHF.

This clonotype was seen many times. Compared with germline, one end of the junction differs, possibly owing to a read error. CDR3 in amino acids: CANSPPGLDEQYF. DNA for the CDR3: TGTGCCAACAGCCCTCCGGGGCTAGACGAGCAGTACTTC. V gene TRBV7-9 combines with J gene TRBJ2-7; the D gene could be TRBD1 or TRBD2 (5 bases each). Looked up from germline, CDR1 is SEHNR and CDR2 is FQNEAQ (reference sequence). This CDR3 has 13 amino acids.

This clonotype was seen many times. The chain uses TRBV28 and TRBJ1-5; no clear D. Trimming removed 1 base from V and 2 bases from J, with 6 bases in between. Germline V CDR1 and CDR2: MDHEN, SYDVKM. CDR3 size: 14 residues. In DNA form, the CDR3 reads TGTGCCAGCAGTTTATTTCAGGGCAATCAGCCCCAGCATTTT. Translation: CASSLFQGNQPQHF.

The table lists this clonotype with a few counts. The chain uses TRBV29-1 and TRBJ1-5; tentatively, D is TRBD1 (6 bases). Germline-derived CDR1 and CDR2 are SQVTM and ANQGSEA. Trimming removed 6 bases at V and 1 base at J, with 10 bases between. This CDR3 has 13 amino acids. CDR3 sequence (DNA): TGCAGCGTATCCACAGGGAGCAATCAGCCCCAGCATTTT. Protein product: CSVSTGSNQPQHF.

This clonotype was counted only a few times. CDR3 region: CASSYSRATSPYEQYF. CDR3 nucleotide sequence: TGTGCCAGCAGTTACTCTAGGGCTACAAGCCCCTACGAGCAGTACTTC. V usage is TRBV12-3 or TRBV12-4 and J usage is TRBJ2-7; D unclear. CDR3 size: 16 residues. V lost 4 bases and J lost 2, with 18 bases in between.

This clonotype was counted many times. The chain carries TRBV20-1 and TRBJ2-7; tentative D call: TRBD2 (5 bases). The V end was cut by 0 bases, the J end by 2 bases, with 14 bases between. The germline gives CDR1 DFQATT, CDR2 SNEGSKA (reference sequence). The CDR3 covers 15 residues. In DNA, the CDR3 is TGCAGTGCTAGAGATTGGGTTAGCGTGGCCTACGAGCAGTACTTC. Its protein is CSARDWVSVAYEQYF.

This chain connects TRBV24-1 to TRBJ1-2; no firm D call. V lost 10 bases, J lost 8 bases, and 19 bases lay in between. Per germline, CDR1 KGHDR and CDR2 SFDVKD. This CDR3 is 13 amino acids long. The CDR3 loop is CATARGDVGGYTF. The CDR3 coding sequence is TGTGCCACAGCCCGAGGAGACGTAGGCGGCTACACCTTC.

In this sample, this clonotype turned up many times. This chain links TRBV28 with TRBJ1-5; 9 bases match TRBD1. The V segment lost 4 bases and the J segment 0 bases; nucleotides outside the gene matches: 10. CDR3 size: 18 residues. CDR1 is MDHEN and CDR2 is SYDVKM in the germline V gene. The CDR3 sequence: CASSWGQGGLYSNQPQHF. CDR3 in DNA: TGTGCCAGCAGTTGGGGACAGGGAGGCCTTTATAGCAATCAGCCCCAGCATTTT.

This clonotype has a count of ten or more. The CDR3 DNA sequence: TGTGCCACCAGCAGAGAGAGGGTGTGGATGTCTGGAAACACCATATATTTT. Translation gives CATSRERVWMSGNTIYF. The chain combines TRBV15 with TRBJ1-3; D gene ambiguous. The CDR3 totals 17 residues. Trimming shortened V by 0 bases and J by 1 base, and 13 bases separated the two germline ends. Per germline, CDR1 LNHNV and CDR2 YYDKDF (reference sequence).

This chain uses TRBV10-3 with TRBJ1-2; 10 bases are a match to TRBD1. The CDR3 is 16 residues long. Trimming removed 5 bases from V and 1 base from J; junction bases left unmatched: 7. CDR1 and CDR2 (germline): ENHRY, SYGVKD. In nucleotides, the CDR3 is TGTGCCATCAGTACCGGGACAGGGGCTTTTAACTATGGCTACACCTTC. Translated, it gives CAISTGTGAFNYGYTF.